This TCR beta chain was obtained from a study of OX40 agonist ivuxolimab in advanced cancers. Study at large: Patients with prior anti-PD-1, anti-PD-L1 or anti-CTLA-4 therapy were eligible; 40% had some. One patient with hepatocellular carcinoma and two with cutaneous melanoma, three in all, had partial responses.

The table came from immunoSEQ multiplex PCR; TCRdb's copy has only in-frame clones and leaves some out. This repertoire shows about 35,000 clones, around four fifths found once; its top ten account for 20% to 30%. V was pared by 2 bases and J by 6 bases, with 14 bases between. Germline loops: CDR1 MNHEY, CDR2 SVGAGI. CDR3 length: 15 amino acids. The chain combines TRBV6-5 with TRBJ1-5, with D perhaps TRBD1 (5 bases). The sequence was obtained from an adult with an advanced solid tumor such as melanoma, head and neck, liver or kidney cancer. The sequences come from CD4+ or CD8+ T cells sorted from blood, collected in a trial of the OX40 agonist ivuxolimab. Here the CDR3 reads CASSYTGGWGQPQHF. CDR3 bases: TGTGCCAGCAGTTACACCGGGGGTTGGGGTCAGCCCCAGCATTTT.